This T cell receptor beta chain was captured in a study of T cell repertoires in cytomegalovirus infection (dated by TCRdb to the late 2010s). With regard to the full study: The peptide stimulations were aimed at well-studied HLA-B-restricted epitopes as well as recently identified HLA-C-restricted CMV epitopes, whose presentation resists viral immunomodulation. Because public TCR beta signatures pointed to carriage of CMV infection together with the matching HLA type, the HLA type of each donor mattered for the analysis. What the study reported, not specific to this receptor: In the ex vivo response, HLA-C-restricted CMV-specific TCR beta clonotypes were dominant, and in two of eight donors the single most frequent clonotype came from this HLA-C-restricted group. In both this cohort and an independent cohort of a few hundred donors, the cumulative frequency of public TCR beta family members distinguished carriers of CMV infection plus the relevant HLA type.

The sequencer listed for this sample is Illumina HiSeq 1500. TCRdb passed the public sequencing reads through fastp at Q25 and MiXCR, retaining productive beta sequences. Entries that share a CDR3 protein sequence are merged under the most common genes and DNA. The sample records approximately 1,000,000 distinct CDR3 sequences, less than 35% of which are singletons. The ten largest clonotypes hold about 14% of the sample. V drops 1 base and J drops 2 bases, leaving 11 bases in between. According to the germline V gene, CDR1 reads SGHVS and CDR2 reads FQNEAQ. From cysteine to phenylalanine, the CDR3 is 15 amino acids long. Only CDR3 DNA is held: 45 bases, read in frame from base 1. This clonotype was seen repeatedly, ten times or more. Its antigen remains undetermined. No base qualities exist here, and no much larger clone lies one base off it. In the paper's terms, the treatment or condition label means: in vitro stimulation with specific CMV peptide epitopes to enrich CMV-specific T cells.

The receptor was derived from a human donor in good health (CMV status not recorded). Some clones in this sample may be carry-over from other donors' samples. This sequence uses TRBV7-8 and TRBJ2-5; no confident D gene assignment can be made. The sequenced sample was cultured CD8+ T cells from PBMCs, obtained from culture after CMV antigen stimulation. The nucleotide sequence reads as follows: TGTGCCAGCAGCTTAGTAGCAACGCTTCAAGAGACCCAGTACTTC. It is translated as CASSLVATLQETQYF.